This T cell receptor (beta chain) is drawn from a study of T cells in Graves' hyperthyroidism and ophthalmopathy. Looked up from germline, CDR1 is DFQATT and CDR2 is SNEGSKA (reference sequence). The CDR3 has 15 residues. The junction had 5 bases not matched to a gene; V was cut back by 0 bases and J by 1 base. In regard to this clonotype: Its target is unknown.

Ophthalmopathy patients had Clinical Activity Score at least 3, NOSPECS grade at least 4, duration under 3 months. Investigators excluded patients with uncontrolled infection, other autoimmune disease, pregnancy or lactation. Study-wide findings and caveats: In the blood, most expanded thyroid clonotypes above 0.001 appeared as well. It was a median approximately 7.1 months before onset that the model predicted ophthalmopathy.

The source material, RNA transcripts, was used to amplify TCR beta CDR3 regions. A set of HTBI primers served as the primers for a first-round RT-PCR of the TCR CDR3. TCRdb re-derived calls from the multiplex PCR reads in MiXCR, one entry per CDR3 protein. The sample has 500,000 to 600,000 distinct CDR3 sequences, approximately 20% seen once; the top ten hold over 45%. The V call is TRBV20-1, the J call TRBJ2-7; 8 bases fit TRBD2. The TCR originated in a man aged 40-49 years with Graves' ophthalmopathy. Sequencing was done on a sample of blood. CDR3 protein: CSARDNSGISYEQYF. The CDR3 coding sequence is TGCAGTGCTAGAGATAATAGCGGGATATCCTACGAGCAGTACTTC.